What follows are 4 T cell receptor beta chains derived from one specimen sequenced in a study of OX40 agonist ivuxolimab in advanced cancers. Measured with immunoSEQ multiplex PCR; TCRdb has only the in-frame clones, and not every one. This table has about 62,000 clones, 88% appearing once. The sequences come from CD4+ or CD8+ T cells sorted from blood, collected in a trial of the OX40 agonist ivuxolimab. The receptor set was obtained from an adult with an advanced solid tumor such as melanoma, head and neck, liver or kidney cancer.

V is TRBV6-5 and J is TRBJ1-2, with 10 bases that match TRBD1. Trimming took 10 bases from V and 7 from J; bases not matched to a gene: 3. CDR3 length: 11 amino acids. Germline CDR1 MNHEY, CDR2 SVGAGI. The CDR3: CATRQGAGYTF. CDR3 DNA: TGTGCCACCAGACAGGGGGCTGGCTACACCTTC.

V is TRBV28 and J is TRBJ1-2, with TRBD1 matching 9 bases. This CDR3 region has 15 residues. The V and J ends lost 5 bases and 5 bases, in that order; junction bases with no gene match: 9. The germline gives CDR1 MDHEN, CDR2 SYDVKM. CDR3 sequence: CASSTGDREVYGYTF. DNA for the CDR3: TGTGCCAGCAGTACGGGGGACAGGGAGGTTTATGGCTACACCTTC.

A word on this clone: This may come from a read error, since a much larger clone is one base off. The sample holds other DNA sequences that translate to the same CDR3. The CDR3 spells CASSFDQSSEQYF. CDR3 DNA: TGTGCCAGTAGTTTTGATCAATCCTCCGAGCAGTACTTC. V usage is TRBV28 and J usage is TRBJ2-7, with no clear D. The CDR3 covers 13 residues. Per the germline V gene, CDR1 is MDHEN and CDR2 is SYDVKM.

The gene calls are TRBV28 and TRBJ2-3; no reliable D call. This CDR3 has 13 residues. Germline V gene data show CDR1 as MDHEN and CDR2 as SYDVKM. V lost 6 bases and J 6 bases, leaving 13 bases between the germline ends. DNA of the CDR3: TGTGCCAGCAGCTTACAATGGACGGATACGCAGTATTTT. This codes for CASSLQWTDTQYF.